The present T cell receptor beta chain was sequenced within a study of T cell responses to AZD1222 COVID-19 vaccine. The V end was cut by 3 bases, the J end by 1 base, with 7 bases between. Germline lookup yields CDR1 WSHSY and CDR2 SAAADI. The CDR3 has 15 residues. Concerning this clone: Its antigen is unidentified.

Sequencing was performed with immunoSEQ multiplex PCR; in TCRdb, only in-frame clones are kept and a portion is missing. The sample yields around 160,000 clones, just over 90% seen once. Study outcomes and limitations: There were mostly white British donors and more females than males, and clonal diversity was possibly underestimated. Only a handful of AZD1222 recipients tested seropositive at baseline. Of spike-specific TCRs, nearly half reportedly target regions left unmutated in variants.

The V and J genes are TRBV10-2 and TRBJ1-6, with no clear D. Sequencing was performed on peripheral blood, taken on day 0 of AZD1222 vaccination. This clonotype was obtained from an adult in good health. Here the CDR3 DNA reads TGCGCCAGCAGTGAAGCAGGATCCTATAATTCACCCCTCCACTTT. The encoded protein is CASSEAGSYNSPLHF.